The T cell receptor beta chain described here comes from a study of T cells of healthy individuals. One entry per CDR3 protein, called by TCRdb with MiXCR from the 5' RACE reads. The sample yields 95,000 to 100,000 distinct CDR3 sequences, around 17% seen once. This receptor was obtained from a human donor in good health.

The DNA for the CDR3 is TGCAGTGCTAGCCCACTAGCGACCGAGCAGTACTTC. Its translation is CSASPLATEQYF. This chain connects TRBV20-1 to TRBJ2-7; 7 bases are a match to TRBD2. V shed 3 bases and J 6 bases; nucleotides not matched to a gene: 5. The length of the CDR3 is 12 residues. The germline V gene has CDR1 DFQATT and CDR2 SNEGSKA (reference sequence).